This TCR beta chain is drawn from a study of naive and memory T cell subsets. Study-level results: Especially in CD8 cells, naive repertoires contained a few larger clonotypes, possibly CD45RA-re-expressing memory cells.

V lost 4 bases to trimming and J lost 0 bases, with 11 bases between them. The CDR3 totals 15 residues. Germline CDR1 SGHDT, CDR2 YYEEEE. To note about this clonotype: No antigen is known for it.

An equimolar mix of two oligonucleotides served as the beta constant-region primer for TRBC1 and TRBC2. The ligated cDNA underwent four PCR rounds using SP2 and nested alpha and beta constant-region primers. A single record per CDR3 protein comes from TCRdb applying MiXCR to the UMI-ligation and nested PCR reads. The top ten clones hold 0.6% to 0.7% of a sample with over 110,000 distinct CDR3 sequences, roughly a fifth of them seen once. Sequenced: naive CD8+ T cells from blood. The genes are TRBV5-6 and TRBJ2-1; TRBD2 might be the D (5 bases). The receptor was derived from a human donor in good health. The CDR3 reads CASSPGSYSYNEQFF. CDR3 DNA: TGTGCCAGCAGCCCGGGGAGTTACTCCTACAATGAGCAGTTCTTC.